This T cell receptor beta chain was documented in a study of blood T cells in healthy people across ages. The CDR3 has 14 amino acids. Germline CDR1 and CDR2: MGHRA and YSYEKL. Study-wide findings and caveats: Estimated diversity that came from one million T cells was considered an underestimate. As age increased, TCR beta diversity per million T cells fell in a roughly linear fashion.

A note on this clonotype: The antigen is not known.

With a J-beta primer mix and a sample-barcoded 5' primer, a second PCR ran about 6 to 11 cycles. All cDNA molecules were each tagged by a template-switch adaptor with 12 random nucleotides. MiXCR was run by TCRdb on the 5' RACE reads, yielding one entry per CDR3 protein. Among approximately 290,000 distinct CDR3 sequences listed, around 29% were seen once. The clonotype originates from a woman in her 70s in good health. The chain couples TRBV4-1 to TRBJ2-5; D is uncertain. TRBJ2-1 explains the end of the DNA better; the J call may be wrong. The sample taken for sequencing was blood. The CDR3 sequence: CASSQDLRANEQFF. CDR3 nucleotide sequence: TGCGCCAGCAGCCAAGATCTTCGGGCCAATGAGCAGTTCTTC.